A selection of T cell receptor beta chains follows, all from one sample in a study of blood T cell repertoires in COVID-19. Sequencing was performed with immunoSEQ multiplex PCR; in TCRdb, only in-frame clones are kept and a portion is missing. The data contain approximately 230,000 clones, 70% to 90% of them seen just once; the ten biggest clones take up around 6.3%. Sequenced material: peripheral blood. The receptors derive from a young woman with COVID-19, enrolled during active disease. CDR3s include the opening cysteine and the closing phenylalanine or tryptophan. Fields, in order: D gene, V gene, J gene, clone size, CDR3 DNA, CDR3 protein. D genes are given only for firm matches. Only some rows state a clone size, as once, few, many or a class for expanded clones.

>NA|TRBV3-1/TRBV3-2|TRBJ2-7|NA
TGTGCCAGCAGCCCGACTTCACGGAGATACGAGCAGTACTTC
CASSPTSRRYEQYF
>TRBD2|TRBV10-1|TRBJ2-3|NA
TGCGCCAGCCGGGCGGGGGGTTCACATACGCAGTATTTT
CASRAGGSHTQYF
>TRBD2|TRBV5-4|TRBJ2-1|NA
TGTGCCAGCAGCGCTACTAGCGTGAGGGTAAATGAGCAGTTCTTC
CASSATSVRVNEQFF
>NA|TRBV14|TRBJ2-3|few
TGTGCCAGCAGCCTGCGTCCCTACACAGATACGCAGTATTTT
CASSLRPYTDTQYF
>NA|TRBV4-3|TRBJ1-2|NA
TGCGCCAGCAGCCAAGATCATTCCAGGGTCGGAGGCTACACCTTC
CASSQDHSRVGGYTF
>TRBD1|TRBV2|TRBJ1-2|NA
TGTGCCAGCAGTGAGGACAGGGTCGACTATGGCTACACCTTC
CASSEDRVDYGYTF
>TRBD1|TRBV6-5|TRBJ1-1|NA
TGTGCCAGCAGTCCCGGGACAGGGGTCACTGAAGCTTTCTTT
CASSPGTGVTEAFF
>NA|TRBV10-3|TRBJ2-7|NA
TGTGCCATCGGGGGGAACGGGGACTACGAGCAGTACTTC
CAIGGNGDYEQYF
>NA|TRBV6-5|TRBJ1-4|NA
TGTGCCAGCAGTATACAGGGTCGGGATGAAAAACTGTTTTTT
CASSIQGRDEKLFF
>NA|TRBV29-1|TRBJ2-1|NA
TGCAGCGTTGAATCCCACTTAGGAGGGTTCTTC
CSVESHLGGFF
>TRBD1|TRBV9|TRBJ1-4|many
TGTGCCAGCAGCGTAGCACAGGGGGACGAAAAACTGTTTTTT
CASSVAQGDEKLFF
>NA|TRBV6-5|TRBJ1-5|NA
TGTGCCAGCAGTTACAACTTCGATAGCAATCAGCCCCAGCATTTT
CASSYNFDSNQPQHF
>TRBD1|TRBV28|TRBJ2-7|NA
TGTGCCAGCAGTGGACAGGGGAGGCGCTACGAGCAGTACTTC
CASSGQGRRYEQYF
>TRBD1|TRBV5-6|TRBJ1-2|NA
TGTGCCAGCAGCTTGGATCAGACAGGGGTGTATGGCTACACCTTC
CASSLDQTGVYGYTF
>NA|TRBV7-9|TRBJ2-7|once
TGTGCCAGCAGCTTTGGACTTACCCACTACGAGCAGTACTTC
CASSFGLTHYEQYF
>TRBD1|TRBV28|TRBJ2-7|few
TGTGCCAGCAGGGGGACAGGGGGCTTGAACGAGCAGTACTTC
CASRGTGGLNEQYF
>NA|TRBV14|TRBJ1-2|few
TGTGCCAGCAGCCATGTCACAGCTCCTAACTATGGCTACACCTTC
CASSHVTAPNYGYTF
>NA|TRBV5-1|TRBJ1-1|NA
TGCGCCAGCAGCTCCTCAGGGTTCACTGAAGCTTTCTTT
CASSSSGFTEAFF
>NA|TRBV9|TRBJ2-5|NA
TGTGCCAGCAGCTACTTAGATGGGCAGGAGGGAGAGACCCAGTACTTC
CASSYLDGQEGETQYF
>NA|TRBV19|TRBJ1-5|NA
TGTGCCAGTAGGGCAGGAATTAGCAATCAGCCCCAGCATTTT
CASRAGISNQPQHF